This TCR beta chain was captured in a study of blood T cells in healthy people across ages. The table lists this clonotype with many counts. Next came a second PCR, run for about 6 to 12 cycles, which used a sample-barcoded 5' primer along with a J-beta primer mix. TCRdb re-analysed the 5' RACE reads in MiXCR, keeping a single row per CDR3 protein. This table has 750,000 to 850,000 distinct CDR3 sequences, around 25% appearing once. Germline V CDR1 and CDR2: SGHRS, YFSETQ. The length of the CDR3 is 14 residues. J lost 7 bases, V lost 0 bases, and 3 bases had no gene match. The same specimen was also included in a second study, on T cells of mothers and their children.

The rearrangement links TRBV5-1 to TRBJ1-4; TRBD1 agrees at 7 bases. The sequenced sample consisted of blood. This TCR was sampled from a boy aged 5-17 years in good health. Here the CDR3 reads CASSLGQGFEKLFF. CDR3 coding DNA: TGCGCCAGCAGCTTGGGACAGGGTTTTGAAAAACTGTTTTTT.